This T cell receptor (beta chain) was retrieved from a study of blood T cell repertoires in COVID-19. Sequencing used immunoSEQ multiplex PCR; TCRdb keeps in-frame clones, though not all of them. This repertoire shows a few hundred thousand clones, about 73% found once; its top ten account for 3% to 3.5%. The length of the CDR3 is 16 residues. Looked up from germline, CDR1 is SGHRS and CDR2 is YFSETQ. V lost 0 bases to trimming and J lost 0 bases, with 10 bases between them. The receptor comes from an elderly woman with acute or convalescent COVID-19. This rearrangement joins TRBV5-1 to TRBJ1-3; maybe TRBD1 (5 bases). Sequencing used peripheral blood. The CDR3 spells CASSLAGRSSGNTIYF. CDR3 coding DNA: TGCGCCAGCAGCTTGGCAGGGAGGAGCTCTGGAAACACCATATATTTT. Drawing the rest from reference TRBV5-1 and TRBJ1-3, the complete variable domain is KAGVTQTPRYLIKTRGQQVTLSCSPISGHRSVSWYQQTPGQGLQFLFEYFSETQRNKGNFPGRFSGRQFSNSRSEMNVSTLELGDSALYLCASSLAGRSSGNTIYFGEGSWLTVV.